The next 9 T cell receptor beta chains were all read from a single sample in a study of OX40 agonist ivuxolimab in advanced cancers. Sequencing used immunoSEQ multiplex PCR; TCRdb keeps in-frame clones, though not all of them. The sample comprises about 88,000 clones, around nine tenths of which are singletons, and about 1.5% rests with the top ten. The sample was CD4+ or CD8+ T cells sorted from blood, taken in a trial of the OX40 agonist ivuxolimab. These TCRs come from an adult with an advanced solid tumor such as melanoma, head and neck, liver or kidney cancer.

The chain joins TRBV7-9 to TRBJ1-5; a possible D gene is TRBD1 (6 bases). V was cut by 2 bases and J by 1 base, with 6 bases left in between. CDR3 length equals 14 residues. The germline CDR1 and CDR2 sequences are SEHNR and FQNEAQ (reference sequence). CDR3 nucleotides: TGTGCCAGCAGCTTAAGGGGGAGCAATCAGCCCCAGCATTTT. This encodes CASSLRGSNQPQHF.

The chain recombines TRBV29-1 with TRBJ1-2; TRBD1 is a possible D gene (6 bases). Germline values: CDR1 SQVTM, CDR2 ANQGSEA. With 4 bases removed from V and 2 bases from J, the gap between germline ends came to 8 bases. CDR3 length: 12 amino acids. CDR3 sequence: CSVGQENYGYTF. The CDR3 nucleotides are TGCAGCGTTGGACAGGAGAACTATGGCTACACCTTC. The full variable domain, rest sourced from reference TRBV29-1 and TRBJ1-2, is SAVISQKPSRDICQRGTSLTIQCQVDSQVTMMFWYRQQPGQSLTLIATANQGSEATYESGFVIDKFPISRPNLTFSTLTVSNMSPEDSSIYLCSVGQENYGYTFGSGTRLTVV.

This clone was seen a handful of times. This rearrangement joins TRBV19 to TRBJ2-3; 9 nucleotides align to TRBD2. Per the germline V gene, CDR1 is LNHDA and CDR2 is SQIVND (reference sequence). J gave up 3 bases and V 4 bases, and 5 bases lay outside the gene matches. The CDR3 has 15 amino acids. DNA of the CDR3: TGTGCCAGTAGTAGGAGGCTAGCGGGGACAGATACGCAGTATTTT. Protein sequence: CASSRRLAGTDTQYF.

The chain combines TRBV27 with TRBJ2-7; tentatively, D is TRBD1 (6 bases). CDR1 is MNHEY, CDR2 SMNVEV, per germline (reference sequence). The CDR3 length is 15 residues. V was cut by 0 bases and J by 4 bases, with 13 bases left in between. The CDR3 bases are TGTGCCAGCAGTTTATCCCCCGGGACACAGTACGAGCAGTACTTC. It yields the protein CASSLSPGTQYEQYF.

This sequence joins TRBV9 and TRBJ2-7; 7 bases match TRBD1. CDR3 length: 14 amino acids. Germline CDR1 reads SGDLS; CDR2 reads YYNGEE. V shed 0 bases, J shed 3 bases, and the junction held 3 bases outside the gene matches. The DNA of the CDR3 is TGTGCCAGCAGCGTAGGGGGACAGCACTACGAGCAGTACTTC. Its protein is CASSVGGQHYEQYF.

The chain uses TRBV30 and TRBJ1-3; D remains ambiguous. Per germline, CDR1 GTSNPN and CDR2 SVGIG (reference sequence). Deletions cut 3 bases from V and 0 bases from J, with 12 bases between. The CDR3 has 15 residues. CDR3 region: CAWRGSTSSGNTIYF. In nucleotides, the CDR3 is TGTGCCTGGAGGGGCTCGACAAGCTCTGGAAACACCATATATTTT.

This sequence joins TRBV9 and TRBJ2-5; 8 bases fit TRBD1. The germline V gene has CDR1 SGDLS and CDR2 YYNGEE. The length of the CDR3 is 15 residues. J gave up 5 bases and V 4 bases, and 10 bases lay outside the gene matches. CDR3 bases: TGTGCCAGCAGCAGAGGGGCAGGGGGCGGGGAGACCCAGTACTTC. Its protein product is CASSRGAGGGETQYF.

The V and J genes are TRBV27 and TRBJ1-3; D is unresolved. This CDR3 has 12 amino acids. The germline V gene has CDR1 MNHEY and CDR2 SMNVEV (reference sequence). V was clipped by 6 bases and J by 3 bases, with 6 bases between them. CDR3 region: CASRLCGNTIYF. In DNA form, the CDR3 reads TGTGCCAGCAGACTGTGTGGAAACACCATATATTTT.

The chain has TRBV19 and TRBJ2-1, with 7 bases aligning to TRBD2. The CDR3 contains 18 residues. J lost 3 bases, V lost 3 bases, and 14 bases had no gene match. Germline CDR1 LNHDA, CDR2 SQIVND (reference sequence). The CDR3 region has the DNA TGTGCCAGTAGTATCCTGACGGGAGGTCGGGTCTTCTACAATGAGCAGTTCTTC. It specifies CASSILTGGRVFYNEQFF.